These 12 T cell receptor beta chains were all obtained from the same sample, sequenced in a study of CD8 T cells in Susac syndrome. RNA totalling roughly 0.45 to 1 ug underwent reverse transcription with random hexamers. One entry per CDR3 protein, called by TCRdb with MiXCR from the immunoSEQ multiplex PCR reads. The repertoire holds about 130,000 distinct CDR3 sequences, with approximately 95% as singletons. Sample: CD8+ T cells from PBMCs. The receptors here all came from a human donor with Susac syndrome.

The chain recombines TRBV7-6 with TRBJ2-3; D gene unclear. CDR1 and CDR2 (germline): SGHVS, FNYEAQ. V lost 1 base and J lost 3, with 11 bases in between. The CDR3 runs to 15 residues. For the CDR3, the DNA is TGTGCCAGCAGCTTAGGGCGGCTTAATACAGATACGCAGTATTTT. This sequence encodes CASSLGRLNTDTQYF. The whole variable domain, filled in from reference TRBV7-6 and TRBJ2-3, reads GAGVSQSPRYKVTKRGQDVALRCDPISGHVSLYWYRQALGQGPEFLTYFNYEAQQDKSGLPNDRFSAERPEGSISTLTIQRTEQRDSAMYRCASSLGRLNTDTQYFGPGTRLTVL.

The chain has TRBV27 and TRBJ2-3, with no clear D. Germline CDR1 is MNHEY and CDR2 is SMNVEV (reference sequence). This CDR3 is 13 amino acids long. The V end was cut by 0 bases, the J end by 3 bases, with 4 bases between. The CDR3 sequence: CASSLSTTDTQYF. The CDR3 coding sequence is TGTGCCAGCAGTTTATCCACGACAGATACGCAGTATTTT.

The rearrangement joins TRBV5-4 to TRBJ2-3, with 11 nucleotides matching TRBD2. V shed 4 bases and J 3 bases; nucleotides not matched to a gene: 13. From germline, CDR1 is SGHNT and CDR2 YYREEE (reference sequence). The CDR3 is made up of 18 amino acids. This CDR3 reads CASSPKPLTSGKTDTQYF. CDR3 sequence (DNA): TGTGCCAGCAGCCCAAAACCCCTGACTAGCGGGAAGACAGATACGCAGTATTTT.

This clonotype was seen just once. The chain carries TRBV6-1 and TRBJ2-1; D is ambiguous. Deletions cut 6 bases from V and 5 bases from J, with 8 bases between. The CDR3 length is 12 residues. Germline V gene lookup returns CDR1 MNHNS and CDR2 SASEGT. The CDR3 nucleotides are TGTGCCAGCAGAGGCCCGGACAATGAGCAGTTCTTC. Translation gives CASRGPDNEQFF.

J is TRBJ2-1 and V is TRBV7-2, with 7 nucleotides matching TRBD2. V gave up 5 bases and J gave up 0 bases; unmatched junction bases: 4. CDR1 is SGHTA, CDR2 FQGNSA, per germline. The CDR3 is made up of 15 amino acids. Here the CDR3 DNA reads TGTGCCAGCAGCCCCGTAGCGGGCTCCTACAATGAGCAGTTCTTC. It translates to CASSPVAGSYNEQFF.

The CDR3 bases are TGCAGTGCTAGTCAGCGGGAGGGAAATTACGAGCAGTACTTC. Protein product: CSASQREGNYEQYF. The V and J genes are TRBV20-1 and TRBJ2-7; 10 bases are shared with TRBD2. The trim removed 3 bases at V and 4 bases at J, leaving 6 bases unmatched. Germline assignment: CDR1 DFQATT and CDR2 SNEGSKA (reference sequence). CDR3 size: 14 residues.

The chain employs TRBV9 and TRBJ1-2, with 10 positions matching TRBD1. Trimming removed 4 bases from V and 4 bases from J; junction bases left unmatched: 7. Germline loops: CDR1 SGDLS, CDR2 YYNGEE. CDR3 length: 15 residues. CDR3 in DNA: TGTGCCAGCAGCTCAGACAGGGGGCGAGTCTATGGCTACACCTTC. This codes for CASSSDRGRVYGYTF.

V and J are TRBV20-1 and TRBJ2-7; tentative D call: TRBD1 (6 bases). The CDR3 loop spans 13 amino acids. Germline CDR1 DFQATT, CDR2 SNEGSKA (reference sequence). Deletions cut 3 bases from V and 11 bases from J, with 20 bases between. CDR3 amino acids: CSARDLAGNREYF. In nucleotides, the CDR3 is TGCAGTGCTAGGGACTTGGCCGGGAACAGGGAGTACTTC.

The chain carries TRBV11-2 and TRBJ2-1, with D possibly TRBD1 on 5 matching bases. The CDR3 has 11 amino acids. V dropped 4 bases and J dropped 8 bases, with 6 bases sitting between them. The germline V gene has CDR1 SGHAT and CDR2 FQNNGV. CDR3 DNA sequence: TGTGCCAGCAGCTGGGGCTATGAGCAGTTCTTC. Translation: CASSWGYEQFF.

The J gene is TRBJ2-7, the V gene TRBV12-5, with 9 bases aligning to TRBD1. The germline V gene encodes CDR1 LGHNT and CDR2 FRNRAP. V was clipped by 3 bases and J by 5 bases; unmatched bases: 11. The CDR3 length is 16 residues. The CDR3 spells CASGFGTGTGMNEQYF. The CDR3 region has the DNA TGTGCTAGTGGTTTCGGCACCGGGACAGGGATGAACGAGCAGTACTTC. Full variable domain (rest looked up from reference TRBV12-5 and TRBJ2-7): DARVTQTPRHKVTEMGQEVTMRCQPILGHNTVFWYRQTMMQGLELLAYFRNRAPLDDSGMPKDRFSAEMPDATLATLKIQPSEPRDSAVYFCASGFGTGTGMNEQYFGPGTRLTVT.

This chain joins TRBV20-1 and TRBJ2-3; 7 nucleotides match TRBD2. Looked up from germline, CDR1 is DFQATT and CDR2 is SNEGSKA (reference sequence). J was trimmed by 2 bases and V by 8 bases; bases with no gene match: 13. The CDR3 spans 15 residues. CDR3 in DNA: TGCAGTACTTTAGCGGGCGTGGGTATCACAGATACGCAGTATTTT. As protein: CSTLAGVGITDTQYF.

The genes are TRBV19 and TRBJ1-2; D is uncertain. Germline V gives CDR1 LNHDA, CDR2 SQIVND (reference sequence). V lost 3 bases to trimming and J lost 9 bases, with 8 bases between them. The CDR3 sequence is 11 residues long. The CDR3 DNA reads as TGTGCCAGTAGTATGGGAGGGAGCTACACCTTC. Amino acid sequence: CASSMGGSYTF.